The 10 T cell receptor beta chains given below trace back to one sample, sequenced in a study of blood T cell dynamics during melanoma immunotherapy. The assay was immunoSEQ multiplex PCR, and TCRdb's table has in-frame clones only and misses some. Counted here are roughly 570 clones, around 77% occurring once; the ten biggest clones make up approximately 10%. No cognate antigen is known for these TCRs. The time point denotes: pre-treatment baseline. Memory T cells counted as immune-effector cells when CD3+ CD4- CD8+ CD45RA- CD45RO-high CD27- CCR7-. Whole-study findings and limits: Cell-free DNA CDR3 sequences most resembled the immune-effector CD8+ subset, which was also most clonal.

The material was CD8+ T cells from blood, obtained from a patient treated with checkpoint blockade. These receptors were taken from a human donor with melanoma.

As to this clone: At one end, the junction sequence differs from germline, possibly due to a read error. The chain is built from TRBV7-1 and TRBJ1-2; D gene unclear. TRBV7-1 is an open reading frame, and its role is uncertain. This CDR3 contains 15 residues. The CDR3 DNA sequence: TGTGCCAGCAGCGCTTGTTCTCACGAGGGAAAGACCTATGGCTTC. It specifies CASSACSHEGKTYGF.

The J gene is TRBJ1-1, the V gene TRBV14; D might be TRBD1 (5 bases). Germline CDR1 reads SGHDN; CDR2 reads FVKESK. This CDR3 is 14 amino acids long. V lost 5 bases and J lost 7, with 17 bases in between. The CDR3 DNA reads TGTGCCAGCAGCTCACGGAGGGGCACCTTTGAAGCTTTCTTT. Protein: CASSSRRGTFEAFF. The full variable domain, with the rest looked up from reference TRBV14 and TRBJ1-1, is EAGVTQFPSHSVIEKGQTVTLRCDPISGHDNLYWYRRVMGKEIKFLLHFVKESKQDESGMPNNRFLAERTGGTYSTLKVQPAELEDSGVYFCASSSRRGTFEAFFGQGTRLTVV.

This chain links TRBV5-4 with TRBJ2-7; a possible D gene is TRBD1 (5 bases). The ends were cut back, 4 bases at V and 3 bases at J, with 11 bases in the middle. The germline CDR1 and CDR2 sequences are SGHNT and YYREEE (reference sequence). The CDR3 length is 13 residues. The CDR3 sequence is CASSIDSSYEQYF. CDR3 bases: TGTGCCAGCAGCATAGACAGCAGCTACGAGCAGTACTTC.

The chain employs TRBV6-1 and TRBJ1-5, with D uncertain. The germline V and J ends were trimmed by 8 bases and 8 bases, with 19 bases remaining between them. CDR3 size: 14 residues. Germline V gene lookup returns CDR1 MNHNS and CDR2 SASEGT. CDR3 amino acids: CASSATPTIEPQHF. DNA for the CDR3: TGTGCCAGCTCCGCAACCCCGACGATTGAGCCCCAGCATTTT.

J is TRBJ1-3 and V is TRBV11-2, with a weak D call TRBD1 (5 bases). This CDR3 is built from 15 residues. Germline V gives CDR1 SGHAT, CDR2 FQNNGV. V lost 3 bases and J lost 0, with 9 bases in between. The CDR3 coding sequence is TGTGCCAGCAGCTTCGACAGCTTCTCTGGAAACACCATATATTTT. Translation: CASSFDSFSGNTIYF. Using reference TRBV11-2 and TRBJ1-3 for the parts outside the CDR3, the full variable domain is EAGVAQSPRYKIIEKRQSVAFWCNPISGHATLYWYQQILGQGPKLLIQFQNNGVVDDSQLPKDRFSAERLKGVDSTLKIQPAKLEDSAVYLCASSFDSFSGNTIYFGEGSWLTVV.

This clone is categorized as hyperexpanded (1% or more). The chain carries TRBV11-2 and TRBJ2-2; D is tentatively TRBD1 or TRBD2 (5 bases each). CDR3 size: 15 residues. V lost 3 bases and J lost 3, with 11 bases in between. The germline CDR1 and CDR2 sequences are SGHAT and FQNNGV. The CDR3 DNA reads as TGTGCCAGCAGCTTGGGCCAGGGACACACCGGGGAGCTGTTTTTT. Amino acids: CASSLGQGHTGELFF.

This clone appeared a single time. The CDR3 reads CASSLSGATHGYTF. The CDR3 nucleotides read TGTGCCAGCAGTTTATCGGGGGCGACGCATGGCTACACCTTC. This rearrangement joins TRBV27 to TRBJ1-2, with D tentatively TRBD1 (6 bases). Germline CDR1 reads MNHEY; CDR2 reads SMNVEV (reference sequence). This CDR3 is built from 14 residues. Trimming removed 0 bases from V and 6 bases from J, with 11 bases in between.

The V and J genes are TRBV7-9 and TRBJ1-1; 8 positions agree with TRBD1. CDR1 is SEHNR and CDR2 is FQNEAQ in the germline V gene (reference sequence). The CDR3 is 14 amino acids. Trimming took 3 bases from V and 1 from J; bases not matched to a gene: 1. The CDR3 nucleotides read TGTGCCAGCAGCTTCGGACAGGGGAACACTGAAGCTTTCTTT. Its protein is CASSFGQGNTEAFF. The full variable domain, completed using reference TRBV7-9 and TRBJ1-1, is DTGVSQNPRHKITKRGQNVTFRCDPISEHNRLYWYRQTLGQGPEFLTYFQNEAQLEKSRLLSDRFSAERPKGSFSTLEIQRTEQGDSAMYLCASSFGQGNTEAFFGQGTRLTVV.

This clone appeared a few times. The V and J genes are TRBV19 and TRBJ1-5, with no clear D. Germline assignment: CDR1 LNHDA and CDR2 SQIVND (reference sequence). The CDR3 has 14 amino acids. V was trimmed by 8 bases and J by 0 bases, leaving 11 bases between them. The CDR3 nucleotides read TGTGCCAGTGACACACGGGATAGCAATCAGCCCCAGCATTTT. This codes for CASDTRDSNQPQHF.

The J gene is TRBJ2-2, the V gene TRBV5-1; D is perhaps TRBD2 (5 bases). The germline V and J ends were trimmed by 3 bases and 3 bases, with 12 bases remaining between them. The germline gives CDR1 SGHRS, CDR2 YFSETQ. CDR3 length equals 15 residues. CDR3 amino acids: CASSSEPGYTGELFF. The DNA for the CDR3 is TGCGCCAGCAGCTCCGAGCCGGGGTACACCGGGGAGCTGTTTTTT.